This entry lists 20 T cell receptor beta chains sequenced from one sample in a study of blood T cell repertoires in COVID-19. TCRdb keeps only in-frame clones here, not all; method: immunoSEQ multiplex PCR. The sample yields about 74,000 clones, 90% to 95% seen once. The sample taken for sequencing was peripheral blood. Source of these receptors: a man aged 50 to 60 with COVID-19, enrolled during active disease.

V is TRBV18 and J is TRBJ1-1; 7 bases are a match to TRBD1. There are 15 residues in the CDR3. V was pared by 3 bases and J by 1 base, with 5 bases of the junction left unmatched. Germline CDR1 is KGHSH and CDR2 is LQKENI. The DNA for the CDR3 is TGTGCCAGCTCACCTATTTGGGACAGGAACACTGAAGCTTTCTTT. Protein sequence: CASSPIWDRNTEAFF. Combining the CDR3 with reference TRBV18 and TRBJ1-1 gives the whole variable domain NAGVMQNPRHLVRRRGQEARLRCSPMKGHSHVYWYRQLPEEGLKFMVYLQKENIIDESGMPKERFSAEFPKEGPSILRIQQVVRGDSAAYFCASSPIWDRNTEAFFGQGTRLTVV.

The CDR3 DNA follows: TGTGCCAGCAGCACCACTAGCGGGAGGGACACAGATACGCAGTATTTT. Its translation is CASSTTSGRDTDTQYF. The gene calls are TRBV21-1 and TRBJ2-3; TRBD2 is taken as the D call from the table, unchecked against the DNA. TRBV21-1 is assigned pseudogene status. This CDR3 region has 16 residues.

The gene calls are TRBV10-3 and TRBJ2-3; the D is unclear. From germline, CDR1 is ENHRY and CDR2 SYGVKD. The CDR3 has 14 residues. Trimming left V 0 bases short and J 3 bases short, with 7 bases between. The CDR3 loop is CAISESLVTDTQYF. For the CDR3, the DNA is TGTGCCATCAGTGAGTCCCTAGTGACAGATACGCAGTATTTT.

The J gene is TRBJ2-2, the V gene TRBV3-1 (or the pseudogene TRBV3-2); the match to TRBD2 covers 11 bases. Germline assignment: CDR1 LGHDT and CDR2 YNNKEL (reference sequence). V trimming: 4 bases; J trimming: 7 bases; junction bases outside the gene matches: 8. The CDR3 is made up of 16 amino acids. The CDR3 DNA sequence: TGTGCCAGCAGCCGACGTGGGCTAGCGGGAGGCGGGGAGCTGTTTTTT. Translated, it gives CASSRRGLAGGGELFF.

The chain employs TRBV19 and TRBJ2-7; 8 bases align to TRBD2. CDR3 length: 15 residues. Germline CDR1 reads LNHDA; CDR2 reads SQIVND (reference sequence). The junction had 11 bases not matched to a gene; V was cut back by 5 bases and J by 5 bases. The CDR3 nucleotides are TGTGCCAGTAGTGCCGACGGGACTAGGGTTCACGAGCAGTACTTC. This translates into CASSADGTRVHEQYF.

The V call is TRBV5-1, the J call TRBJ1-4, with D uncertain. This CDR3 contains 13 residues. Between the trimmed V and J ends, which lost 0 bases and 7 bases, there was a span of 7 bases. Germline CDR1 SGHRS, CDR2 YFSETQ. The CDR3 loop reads CASSLVPGEKLFF. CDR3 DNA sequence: TGCGCCAGCAGCTTGGTTCCAGGTGAAAAACTGTTTTTT.

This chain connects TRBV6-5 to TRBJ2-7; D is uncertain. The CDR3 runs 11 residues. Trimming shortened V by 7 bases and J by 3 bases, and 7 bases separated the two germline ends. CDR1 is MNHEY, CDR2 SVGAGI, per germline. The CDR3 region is CASTQLYEQYF. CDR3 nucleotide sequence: TGTGCCAGCACACAGCTCTACGAGCAGTACTTC.

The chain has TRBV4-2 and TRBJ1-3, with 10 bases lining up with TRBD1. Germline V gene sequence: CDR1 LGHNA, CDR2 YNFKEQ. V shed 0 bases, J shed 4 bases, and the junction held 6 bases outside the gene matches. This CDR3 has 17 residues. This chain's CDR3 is CASSQERRTGGGNTIYF. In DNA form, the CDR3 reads TGTGCCAGCAGCCAAGAACGGCGGACAGGGGGAGGAAACACCATATATTTT.

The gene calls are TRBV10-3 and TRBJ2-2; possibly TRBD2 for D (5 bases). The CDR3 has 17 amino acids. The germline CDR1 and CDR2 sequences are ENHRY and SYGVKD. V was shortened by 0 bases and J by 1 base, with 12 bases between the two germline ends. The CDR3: CAISESTPGLNTGELFF. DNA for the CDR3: TGTGCCATCAGTGAGTCCACGCCGGGATTGAACACCGGGGAGCTGTTTTTT.

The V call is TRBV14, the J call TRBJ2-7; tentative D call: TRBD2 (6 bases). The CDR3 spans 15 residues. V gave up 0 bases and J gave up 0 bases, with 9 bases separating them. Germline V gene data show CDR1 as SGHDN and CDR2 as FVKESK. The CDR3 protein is CASSQDSGSSYEQYF. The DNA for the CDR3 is TGTGCCAGCAGCCAAGATAGCGGCAGCTCCTACGAGCAGTACTTC.

CDR3 DNA: TGCAGCGTTGCTTGGGCGATCAGCAATGAGCAGTTCTTC. Protein sequence: CSVAWAISNEQFF. The chain couples TRBV29-1 to TRBJ2-1, with D uncertain. There are 13 residues in the CDR3. Trimming cost V 4 bases and J 6 bases, with 13 bases left between them. Germline V gene sequence: CDR1 SQVTM, CDR2 ANQGSEA.

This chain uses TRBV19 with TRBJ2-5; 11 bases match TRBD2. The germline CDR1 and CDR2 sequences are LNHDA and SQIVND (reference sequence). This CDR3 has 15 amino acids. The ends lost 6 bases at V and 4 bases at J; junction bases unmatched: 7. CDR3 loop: CASRKLAGVGETQYF. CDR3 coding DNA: TGTGCCAGTAGGAAACTAGCGGGAGTGGGAGAGACCCAGTACTTC.

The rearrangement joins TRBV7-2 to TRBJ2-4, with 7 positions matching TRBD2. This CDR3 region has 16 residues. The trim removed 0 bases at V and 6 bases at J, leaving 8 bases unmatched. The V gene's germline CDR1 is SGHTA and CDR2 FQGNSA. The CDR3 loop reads CASSLAWKREGNIQYF. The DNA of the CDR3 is TGTGCCAGCAGCTTAGCGTGGAAGCGGGAAGGAAACATTCAGTACTTC.

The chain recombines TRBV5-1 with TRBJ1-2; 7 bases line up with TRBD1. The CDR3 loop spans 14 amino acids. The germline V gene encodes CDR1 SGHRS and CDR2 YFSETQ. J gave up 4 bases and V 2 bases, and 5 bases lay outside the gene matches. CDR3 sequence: CASSLTQGVYGYTF. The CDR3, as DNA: TGCGCCAGCAGCTTAACGCAGGGGGTCTATGGCTACACCTTC.

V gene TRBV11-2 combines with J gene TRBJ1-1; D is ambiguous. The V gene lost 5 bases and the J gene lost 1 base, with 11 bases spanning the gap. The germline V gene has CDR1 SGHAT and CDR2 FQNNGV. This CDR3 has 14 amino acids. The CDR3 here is CASSLPWANTEAFF. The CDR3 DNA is TGTGCCAGCAGCCTCCCGTGGGCGAACACTGAAGCTTTCTTT. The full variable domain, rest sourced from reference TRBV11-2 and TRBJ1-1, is EAGVAQSPRYKIIEKRQSVAFWCNPISGHATLYWYQQILGQGPKLLIQFQNNGVVDDSQLPKDRFSAERLKGVDSTLKIQPAKLEDSAVYLCASSLPWANTEAFFGQGTRLTVV.

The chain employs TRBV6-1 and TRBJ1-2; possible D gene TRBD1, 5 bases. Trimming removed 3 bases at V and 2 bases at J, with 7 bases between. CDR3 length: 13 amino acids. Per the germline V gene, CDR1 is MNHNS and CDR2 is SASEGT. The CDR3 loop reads CASSDGGNYGYTF. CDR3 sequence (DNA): TGTGCCAGCAGTGATGGGGGGAACTATGGCTACACCTTC.

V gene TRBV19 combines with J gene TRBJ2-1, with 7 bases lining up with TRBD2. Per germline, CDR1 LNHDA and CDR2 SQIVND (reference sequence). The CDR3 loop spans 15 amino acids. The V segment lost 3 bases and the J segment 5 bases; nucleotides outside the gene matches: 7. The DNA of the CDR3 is TGTGCCAGTAGTATTTCCTCTGCGGGAGACAATGAGCAGTTCTTC. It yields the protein CASSISSAGDNEQFF.

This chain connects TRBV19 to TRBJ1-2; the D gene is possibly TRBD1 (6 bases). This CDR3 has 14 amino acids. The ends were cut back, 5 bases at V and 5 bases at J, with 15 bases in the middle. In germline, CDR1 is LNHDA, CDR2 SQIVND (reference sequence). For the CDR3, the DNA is TGTGCCAGTAGTTCACCGGGACACTCATATGGCTACACCTTC. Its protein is CASSSPGHSYGYTF. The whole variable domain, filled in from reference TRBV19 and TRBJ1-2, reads DGGITQSPKYLFRKEGQNVTLSCEQNLNHDAMYWYRQDPGQGLRLIYYSQIVNDFQKGDIAEGYSVSREKKESFPLTVTSAQKNPTAFYLCASSSPGHSYGYTFGSGTRLTVV.

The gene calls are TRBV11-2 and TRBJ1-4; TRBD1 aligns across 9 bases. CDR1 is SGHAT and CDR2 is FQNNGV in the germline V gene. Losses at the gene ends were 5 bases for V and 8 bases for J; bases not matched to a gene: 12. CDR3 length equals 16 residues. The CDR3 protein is CASSVNGQGRKEKLFF. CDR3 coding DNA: TGTGCCAGCAGCGTGAATGGACAGGGGAGAAAGGAAAAACTGTTTTTT.

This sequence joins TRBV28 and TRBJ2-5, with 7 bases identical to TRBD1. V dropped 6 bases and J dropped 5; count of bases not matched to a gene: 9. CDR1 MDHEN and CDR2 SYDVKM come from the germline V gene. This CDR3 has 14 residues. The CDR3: CASRRDSLIETQYF. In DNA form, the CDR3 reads TGTGCCAGCAGGAGGGACAGCCTGATCGAGACCCAGTACTTC.